The 6 T cell receptor beta chains below come from one sample, sequenced in a study of blood T cell repertoires in COVID-19 (dated by TCRdb to between 2020 and 2021). Library preparation was by the immunoSEQ multiplex PCR assay. The immuneACCESS repertoire file appears here via TCRdb, limited to in-frame rearrangements. These files lack a portion of the clones; in checked studies, under half of the deficit traces to unresolved V genes, and the cause of the others is not known. The sample profile shows around 170,000 clones; approximately 85% of them were found once. The ten largest clones take up roughly 8.7% of the sample. The sequenced sample consisted of PBMCs or T cells enriched from blood (not recorded which). The receptors were sampled from a woman aged 25 to 39 who had recovered from COVID-19.

The V call is TRBV5-4, the J call TRBJ2-5; 7 bases are shared with TRBD2. Losses at the gene ends were 3 bases for V and 2 bases for J; bases not matched to a gene: 4. Germline lookup yields CDR1 SGHNT and CDR2 YYREEE (reference sequence). The CDR3 runs to 14 residues. The CDR3 is CASSWGGDQETQYF. The CDR3 region has the DNA TGTGCCAGCAGCTGGGGGGGAGATCAAGAGACCCAGTACTTC.

The rearrangement uses TRBV7-9 and TRBJ2-2; no clear D. The germline V and J ends were trimmed by 3 bases and 7 bases, with 9 bases remaining between them. Per the germline V gene, CDR1 is SEHNR and CDR2 is FQNEAQ (reference sequence). This CDR3 region has 13 residues. CDR3 sequence (DNA): TGTGCCAGCAGCTTTGGCTCCCACGGGGAGCTGTTTTTT. Translation gives CASSFGSHGELFF.

The chain is built from TRBV19 and TRBJ2-7; the D gene is possibly TRBD1 (6 bases). CDR1 and CDR2 (germline): LNHDA, SQIVND (reference sequence). V was clipped by 6 bases and J by 0 bases, with 12 bases between them. The CDR3 consists of 14 residues. CDR3: CASRQDRSSYEQYF. In DNA, the CDR3 is TGTGCCAGTAGACAAGACAGGAGCTCCTACGAGCAGTACTTC.

This chain uses TRBV12-3 or TRBV12-4 with TRBJ1-5; tentative D call: TRBD1 (5 bases). The V end lost 6 bases, the J end lost 4 bases, and 10 bases lay between the germline ends. This CDR3 region has 13 residues. CDR3 loop: CASSYRSNQPQHF. The CDR3 DNA reads TGTGCCAGCAGCTACAGGTCGAATCAGCCCCAGCATTTT.

The rearrangement uses TRBV9 and TRBJ2-1; TRBD2 agrees at 9 bases. The CDR3 runs to 15 residues. Germline V lookup: CDR1 SGDLS, CDR2 YYNGEE. J lost 8 bases, V lost 0 bases, and 6 bases had no gene match. The CDR3 here is CASSVGSGSRYEQFF. Here the CDR3 DNA reads TGTGCCAGCAGCGTAGGTAGCGGGAGTCGCTATGAGCAGTTCTTC. Together with reference TRBV9 and TRBJ2-1, the CDR3 gives the full variable domain: DSGVTQTPKHLITATGQRVTLRCSPRSGDLSVYWYQQSLDQGLQFLIQYYNGEERAKGNILERFSAQQFPDLHSELNLSSLELGDSALYFCASSVGSGSRYEQFFGPGTRLTVL.

For this clone: Other DNA sequences within the sample encode an identical CDR3. This chain links TRBV19 with TRBJ2-7; 9 bases line up with TRBD2. The CDR3 runs to 14 residues. V was clipped by 4 bases and J by 0 bases; unmatched bases: 1. CDR1 and CDR2 from the germline V gene are LNHDA and SQIVND (reference sequence). CDR3 DNA: TGTGCCAGTAGTAGTAGCGGGAGCTCCTACGAGCAGTACTTC. Its translation is CASSSSGSSYEQYF.